What follows are 27 T cell receptor beta chains derived from one specimen sequenced in a study of blood T cell repertoires in COVID-19. TCRdb keeps only in-frame clones here, not all; method: immunoSEQ multiplex PCR. The sample contains under 150,000 clones, roughly 88% of which appear only once. Sequenced material: peripheral blood. Source of these receptors: a man aged 70-80 years with active COVID-19.

This rearrangement joins TRBV7-2 to TRBJ1-3, with 7 bases identical to TRBD1. This CDR3 contains 15 residues. The germline CDR1 and CDR2 sequences are SGHTA and FQGNSA. Trimming took 5 bases from V and 4 from J; bases not matched to a gene: 8. This CDR3 is CASSANRGIGNTIYF. In DNA form, the CDR3 reads TGTGCCAGCAGCGCGAACAGGGGTATCGGAAACACCATATATTTT.

This chain links TRBV5-4 with TRBJ2-2; TRBD2 aligns across 7 bases. V lost 5 bases to trimming and J lost 4 bases; unmatched junction nucleotides: 11. The germline gives CDR1 SGHNT, CDR2 YYREEE (reference sequence). The CDR3 spans 16 residues. The CDR3 loop reads CASSDVRGWITGELFF. The CDR3 DNA sequence: TGTGCCAGCAGTGACGTGCGGGGGTGGATCACCGGGGAGCTGTTTTTT. The complete variable domain, with remaining parts taken from reference TRBV5-4 and TRBJ2-2, reads ETGVTQSPTHLIKTRGQQVTLRCSSQSGHNTVSWYQQALGQGPQFIFQYYREEENGRGNFPPRFSGLQFPNYSSELNVNALELDDSALYLCASSDVRGWITGELFFGEGSRLTVL.

This chain joins TRBV11-2 and TRBJ2-1, with TRBD2 identical over 11 bases. The CDR3 is 17 residues long. Germline CDR1 reads SGHAT; CDR2 reads FQNNGV. V lost 7 bases to trimming and J lost 3 bases; unmatched junction nucleotides: 11. CDR3 sequence: CASTATSGTVHYNEQFF. CDR3 nucleotides: TGTGCCAGCACCGCGACTAGCGGGACCGTACACTACAATGAGCAGTTCTTC.

V usage is TRBV28 and J usage is TRBJ2-7; 10 nucleotides match TRBD2. The CDR3 is 15 residues long. J gave up 6 bases and V 7 bases, and 12 bases lay outside the gene matches. Germline lookup yields CDR1 MDHEN and CDR2 SYDVKM. Here the CDR3 DNA reads TGTGCCAGCACCTACGGGTCTAGCGGGAGAAGCGAGCAGTACTTC. It specifies CASTYGSSGRSEQYF.

The chain employs TRBV18 and TRBJ1-1, with 7 bases identical to TRBD1. This CDR3 spans 14 amino acids. CDR1 and CDR2 from the germline V gene are KGHSH and LQKENI. V shed 8 bases, J shed 2 bases, and the junction held 8 bases outside the gene matches. The DNA for the CDR3 is TGTGCCAGCGCCCGCTCAGGGGGTAACACTGAAGCTTTCTTT. As protein: CASARSGGNTEAFF.

The rearrangement joins TRBV9 to TRBJ2-7; tentatively, D is TRBD2 (6 bases). Trimming took off 3 bases at V and 5 bases at J, with 9 bases between the two ends. There are 12 residues in the CDR3. Germline V gives CDR1 SGDLS, CDR2 YYNGEE. The CDR3 protein is CASSGRANEQYF. The CDR3, as DNA: TGTGCCAGCAGCGGGAGGGCCAACGAGCAGTACTTC.

This chain joins TRBV5-1 and TRBJ2-7; no reliable D call. V dropped 0 bases and J dropped 3 bases, with 10 bases sitting between them. CDR3 length: 14 residues. CDR1 is SGHRS, CDR2 YFSETQ, per germline. The CDR3, as DNA: TGCGCCAGCAGCTTGGGGGCAGGTGGCTACGAGCAGTACTTC. Encoded protein: CASSLGAGGYEQYF. Looking up the rest from reference TRBV5-1 and TRBJ2-7 gives the full variable domain: KAGVTQTPRYLIKTRGQQVTLSCSPISGHRSVSWYQQTPGQGLQFLFEYFSETQRNKGNFPGRFSGRQFSNSRSEMNVSTLELGDSALYLCASSLGAGGYEQYFGPGTRLTVT.

This sequence joins TRBV5-1 and TRBJ1-3, with 8 bases lining up with TRBD1. Germline loops: CDR1 SGHRS, CDR2 YFSETQ. The CDR3 runs to 14 residues. With 4 bases clipped from V and 4 bases from J, the junction kept 4 bases outside the gene matches. The CDR3 reads CASSPDRVGNTIYF. CDR3 DNA: TGCGCCAGCAGCCCGGACAGGGTAGGAAACACCATATATTTT.

In its sample, this clone was seen a few times. J is TRBJ2-3 and V is TRBV18, with 7 bases identical to TRBD1. The CDR3 loop spans 15 amino acids. J was trimmed by 2 bases and V by 4 bases; bases with no gene match: 6. The germline CDR1 and CDR2 sequences are KGHSH and LQKENI. Here the CDR3 DNA reads TGTGCCAGCTCACTACGGACAGGATCCACAGATACGCAGTATTTT. Protein product: CASSLRTGSTDTQYF.

This clone appeared a single time. This rearrangement joins TRBV5-4 to TRBJ2-3; TRBD2 matches 11 bases. The CDR3 runs to 17 residues. The V gene's germline CDR1 is SGHNT and CDR2 YYREEE (reference sequence). V lost 4 bases to trimming and J lost 0 bases; unmatched junction nucleotides: 7. CDR3 in amino acids: CASSPMTSGMSTDTQYF. CDR3 bases: TGTGCCAGCAGCCCGATGACTAGCGGGATGAGCACAGATACGCAGTATTTT.

This clone appeared once. This sequence joins TRBV5-6 and TRBJ2-7; the match to TRBD1 covers 11 bases. V lost 4 bases to trimming and J lost 7 bases; unmatched junction nucleotides: 13. Per germline, CDR1 SGHDT and CDR2 YYEEEE. This CDR3 comprises 16 residues. The CDR3 loop reads CASSPLRTGGEREQYF. The CDR3 DNA reads TGTGCCAGCAGCCCTCTTAGGACAGGGGGCGAGAGGGAGCAGTACTTC.

The chain couples TRBV5-1 to TRBJ1-1; D unclear. CDR1 and CDR2 (germline): SGHRS, YFSETQ. The CDR3 runs to 13 residues. V was cut by 5 bases and J by 0 bases, with 8 bases left in between. This CDR3 is CASRTGMNTEAFF. CDR3 bases: TGCGCCAGCAGGACGGGAATGAACACTGAAGCTTTCTTT.

The rearrangement uses TRBV15 and TRBJ2-7; perhaps TRBD2 as D (5 bases). Germline CDR1 is LNHNV and CDR2 is YYDKDF (reference sequence). Trimming removed 0 bases at V and 1 base at J, with 13 bases between. The CDR3 is 16 residues long. CDR3 residues: CATSRDLSRDSYEQYF. The DNA for the CDR3 is TGTGCCACCAGCAGAGACCTCTCTCGGGATTCCTACGAGCAGTACTTC.

J is TRBJ1-1 and V is TRBV6-2 or TRBV6-3; the match to TRBD1 covers 8 bases. The germline V gene encodes CDR1 MNHEY and CDR2 SVGEGT. The CDR3 has 13 amino acids. V lost 5 bases, J lost 5 bases, and 4 bases stayed unmatched. CDR3 sequence: CASSMGQATEAFF. The DNA for the CDR3 is TGTGCCAGCAGTATGGGACAGGCAACTGAAGCTTTCTTT.

The J gene is TRBJ1-1, the V gene TRBV7-9, with 7 bases that match TRBD1. Germline V CDR1 and CDR2: SEHNR, FQNEAQ (reference sequence). This CDR3 is 16 amino acids long. Trimming removed 5 bases from V and 0 bases from J; junction bases left unmatched: 9. CDR3 residues: CASSLDPGQMNTEAFF. In DNA form, the CDR3 reads TGTGCCAGCAGCCTAGACCCGGGACAGATGAACACTGAAGCTTTCTTT.

The chain is built from TRBV6-5 and TRBJ1-6; tentative D call: TRBD1 (6 bases). This CDR3 is 15 amino acids long. Per germline, CDR1 MNHEY and CDR2 SVGAGI. V lost 4 bases, J lost 7 bases, and 14 bases lay in between. The CDR3, as DNA: TGTGCCAGCAGTTGGGGGCGGACGCGCAATTCACCCCTCCACTTT. Amino acids: CASSWGRTRNSPLHF.

V gene TRBV25-1 combines with J gene TRBJ1-5, with D maybe TRBD1 (5 bases). Per the germline V gene, CDR1 is MGHDK and CDR2 is SYGVNS. The CDR3 is 15 amino acids. The V end was cut by 0 bases, the J end by 1 base, with 7 bases between. The CDR3 loop reads CASSEYGGSNQPQHF. The CDR3, as DNA: TGTGCCAGCAGTGAATACGGGGGGAGCAATCAGCCCCAGCATTTT.

The chain carries TRBV2 and TRBJ1-1, with D perhaps TRBD1 (6 bases). CDR1 and CDR2 (germline): SNHLY, FYNNEI. Trimming left V 7 bases short and J 0 bases short, with 15 bases between. This CDR3 spans 15 amino acids. CDR3 coding DNA: TGTGCCAGCAAACCAGGACAGTTCATGAACACTGAAGCTTTCTTT. It codes for CASKPGQFMNTEAFF.

The rearrangement joins TRBV24-1 to TRBJ1-5; D gene unclear. The germline CDR1 and CDR2 sequences are KGHDR and SFDVKD. This CDR3 comprises 12 residues. V lost 5 bases and J lost 4, with 5 bases in between. For the CDR3, the DNA is TGTGCCACCAGTGGGGAGAATCAGCCCCAGCATTTT. This encodes CATSGENQPQHF.

The chain couples TRBV24-1 to TRBJ2-7, with no clear D. Germline V gene lookup returns CDR1 KGHDR and CDR2 SFDVKD. The CDR3 is made up of 13 amino acids. V lost 2 bases and J lost 6, with 10 bases in between. CDR3: CATSDSPRSEQYF. In DNA form, the CDR3 reads TGTGCCACCAGTGATTCCCCACGGTCCGAGCAGTACTTC.

The chain joins TRBV6-6 to TRBJ2-2; 8 nucleotides match TRBD2. Germline V gene lookup returns CDR1 MNHNY and CDR2 SVGAGI (reference sequence). CDR3 length: 16 amino acids. V was clipped by 0 bases and J by 6 bases; unmatched bases: 6. CDR3 loop: CASSYSSGSGAGELFF. As DNA, the CDR3 is TGTGCCAGCAGTTACTCGAGCGGGAGTGGGGCCGGGGAGCTGTTTTTT.

This clone was picked up a small number of times. The gene calls are TRBV4-2 and TRBJ1-1; D call uncertain. Germline-derived CDR1 and CDR2 are LGHNA and YNFKEQ. This CDR3 contains 12 residues. Trimming stripped 4 bases from V and 2 bases from J, with 5 bases between. CDR3 nucleotides: TGTGCCAGCAGCCTAGTTAACACTGAAGCTTTCTTT. This translates into CASSLVNTEAFF.

This clone appeared a single time. This chain connects TRBV30 to TRBJ1-6; TRBD1 matches 7 bases. Germline loops: CDR1 GTSNPN, CDR2 SVGIG (reference sequence). This CDR3 has 15 residues. Trimming cost V 5 bases and J 7 bases; bases outside gene matches: 11. Written as DNA, the CDR3 is TGTGCCTGGGCCCCAGGGGGGAACTTCAATTCACCCCTCCACTTT. Protein: CAWAPGGNFNSPLHF.

The chain combines TRBV10-3 with TRBJ1-1; 7 nucleotides line up with TRBD1. Trimming took 2 bases from V and 3 from J; bases not matched to a gene: 3. Germline CDR1 reads ENHRY; CDR2 reads SYGVKD. CDR3 length: 14 residues. CDR3 coding DNA: TGTGCCATCAGTGAGAGACAGGGTGACACTGAAGCTTTCTTT. Encoded protein: CAISERQGDTEAFF.

The chain employs TRBV5-1 and TRBJ1-4; D gene ambiguous. The V gene lost 5 bases and the J gene lost 0 bases, with 11 bases spanning the gap. CDR1 is SGHRS and CDR2 is YFSETQ in the germline V gene. The CDR3 consists of 15 residues. CDR3 DNA sequence: TGCGCCAGCAGGGCGGTAGTTGCAACTAATGAAAAACTGTTTTTT. Its translation is CASRAVVATNEKLFF.

The V gene is TRBV6-2 or TRBV6-3, the J gene TRBJ2-7; 8 bases are shared with TRBD2. The J segment lost 0 bases and the V segment lost 5 bases, leaving 12 bases of the junction unmatched. CDR1 and CDR2 from the germline V gene are MNHEY and SVGEGT. The CDR3 contains 17 residues. The CDR3 reads CASSAPPGRGGSYEQYF. The CDR3 DNA reads TGTGCCAGCAGTGCCCCACCGGGACGGGGGGGCTCCTACGAGCAGTACTTC.

This clone has only one observation. The chain joins TRBV27 to TRBJ1-2; 9 bases fit TRBD1. The CDR3 loop spans 14 amino acids. In germline, CDR1 is MNHEY, CDR2 SMNVEV (reference sequence). The J segment lost 6 bases and the V segment lost 3 bases, leaving 5 bases of the junction unmatched. The CDR3 nucleotides are TGTGCCAGCAGTTTTAGGGGGGACAGGGATGGCTACACCTTC. Its translation is CASSFRGDRDGYTF.